Below, 9 T cell receptor beta chains from the same sample are listed, as sequenced in a study of breast tumors, draining lymph nodes, adjacent tissues. MiXCR, run by TCRdb on the multiplex PCR reads, gives a single entry per CDR3 protein. The sample records some 16,000 distinct CDR3 sequences, roughly 52% being singletons. The sequenced sample consisted of tumor-adjacent breast tissue. The receptors here all came from a female donor with breast cancer. Some clones in this sample may be carry-over from other donors' samples.

Concerning this clonotype: Likely a read error: the CDR3 ends without its conserved phenylalanine or tryptophan. The chain links TRBV19 to TRBJ2-1; 7 bases align to TRBD1. The CDR3 is 16 amino acids. Germline CDR1 is LNHDA and CDR2 is SQIVND (reference sequence). V shed 8 bases and J 9 bases; nucleotides not matched to a gene: 19. In DNA form, the CDR3 reads TGTGCCAGTGGACCAAATGGACAGGCTCGTCGGAGTGAGCAGTTCTCC. The encoded protein is CASGPNGQARRSEQFS.

This clonotype showed up many times. A much more abundant neighbour one base away suggests this may be a read error. The chain couples TRBV7-2 to TRBJ2-7; D is possibly TRBD2 (6 bases). This CDR3 contains 15 residues. The germline CDR1 and CDR2 sequences are SGHTA and FQGNSA. The CDR3 bases are TGTGCCAGCAGCTTAGGGGGTAGGCGGGATTACGAGCAGCACTTC. Translated, it gives CASSLGGRRDYEQHF.

A few counts support this clonotype. V and J are TRBV2 and TRBJ1-5, with D unclear. CDR3 length: 14 amino acids. Trimming removed 2 bases from V and 3 bases from J, with 8 bases in between. The germline V gene encodes CDR1 SNHLY and CDR2 FYNNEI. CDR3 sequence: CASSESSTNQPQHF. Written as DNA, the CDR3 is TGTGCCAGCAGTGAAAGCAGTACCAATCAGCCCCAGCATTTT.

The chain employs TRBV29-1 and TRBJ1-2; D remains ambiguous. The germline CDR1 and CDR2 sequences are SQVTM and ANQGSEA. The CDR3 sequence is 13 residues long. Between the trimmed V and J ends, which lost 0 bases and 2 bases, there was a span of 7 bases. Here the CDR3 DNA reads TGCAGCGTTGAAGACAGATTGAACTATGGCTACACCTTC. Translation: CSVEDRLNYGYTF.

This clonotype is medium-sized in the sample. The chain recombines TRBV12-3 or TRBV12-4 with TRBJ2-7, with D perhaps TRBD2 (7 bases). The CDR3 is 14 residues long. V lost 5 bases and J lost 6, with 17 bases in between. Here the CDR3 reads CASSNPPGGGEQYF. The CDR3 coding sequence is TGTGCCAGCAGTAACCCTCCGGGGGGCGGCGAGCAGTACTTC.

For this clonotype: The CDR3 carries no conserved terminal phenylalanine or tryptophan, so it likely arises from a read error. The chain has TRBV5-5 and TRBJ2-2; D may be TRBD2 (6 bases). Germline assignment: CDR1 SGHKS and CDR2 YYEKEE (reference sequence). The CDR3 has 17 amino acids. The DNA of the CDR3 is TGTACCAGCAGCTTGTCGGCATGGCGGGAAAACACCGGGGAGCTGTTTTCT. Amino acids: CTSSLSAWRENTGELFS.

About this clonotype itself: A much larger clone differs by one base, so this may be a read error. This sequence joins TRBV7-3 and TRBJ2-2, with D tentatively TRBD1 or TRBD2 (5 bases each). The germline V gene has CDR1 SGHTA and CDR2 FQGTGA. The CDR3 covers 15 residues. CDR3 coding DNA: TGTGCCAGCAGCCCCCGGGACCTCAGAACCGGGGAGCTGCTTTTT. It translates to CASSPRDLRTGELLF. The entire variable domain, with the rest obtained from reference TRBV7-3 and TRBJ2-2, is as follows: GAGVSQTPSNKVTEKGKYVELRCDPISGHTALYWYRQSLGQGPEFLIYFQGTGAADDSGLPNDRFFAVRPEGSVSTLKIQRTERGDSAVYLCASSPRDLRTGELLFGEGSRLTVL.

This clonotype was found a few times. This chain joins TRBV20-1 and TRBJ2-7; TRBD2 agrees at 15 bases. V shed 6 bases and J 1 base; nucleotides not matched to a gene: 10. The CDR3 loop spans 17 amino acids. CDR1 DFQATT and CDR2 SNEGSKA come from the germline V gene (reference sequence). The CDR3: CSAEGLAGGVESYEQYF. DNA for the CDR3: TGCAGTGCGGAAGGACTAGCGGGAGGGGTGGAGTCCTACGAGCAGTACTTC.

This clonotype is medium-sized in the sample. This chain uses TRBV11-3 with TRBJ1-6; 7 nucleotides agree with TRBD1. This CDR3 is 15 amino acids long. Germline V CDR1 and CDR2: SGHNT, YENEEA. J gave up 7 bases and V 4 bases, and 7 bases lay outside the gene matches. Here the CDR3 reads CASSSRTGGNSPLHF. The DNA for the CDR3 is TGTGCCAGCAGCTCCCGGACAGGCGGAAATTCACCCCTCCACTTT. The full variable domain, in which reference TRBV11-3 and TRBJ1-6 provide the parts outside the CDR3, is EAGVVQSPRYKIIEKKQPVAFWCNPISGHNTLYWYLQNLGQGPELLIRYENEEAVDDSQLPKDRFSAERLKGVDSTLKIQPAELGDSAVYLCASSSRTGGNSPLHFGNGTRLTVT.